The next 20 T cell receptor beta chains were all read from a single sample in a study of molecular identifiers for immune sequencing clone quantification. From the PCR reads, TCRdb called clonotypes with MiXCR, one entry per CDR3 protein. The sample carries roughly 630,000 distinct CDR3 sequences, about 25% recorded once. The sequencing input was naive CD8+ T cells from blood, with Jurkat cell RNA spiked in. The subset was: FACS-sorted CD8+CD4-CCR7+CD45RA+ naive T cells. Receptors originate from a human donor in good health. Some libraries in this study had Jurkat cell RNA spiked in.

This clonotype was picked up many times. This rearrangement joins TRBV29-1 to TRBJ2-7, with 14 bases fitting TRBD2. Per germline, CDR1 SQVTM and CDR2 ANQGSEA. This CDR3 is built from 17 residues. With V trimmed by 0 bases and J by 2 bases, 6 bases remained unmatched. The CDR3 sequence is CSVEEGTSGSGAYEQYF. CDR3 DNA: TGCAGCGTTGAAGAAGGGACTAGCGGGAGTGGAGCCTACGAGCAGTACTTC.

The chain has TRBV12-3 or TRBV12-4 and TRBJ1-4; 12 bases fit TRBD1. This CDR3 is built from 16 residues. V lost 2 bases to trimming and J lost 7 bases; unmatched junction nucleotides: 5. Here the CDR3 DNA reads TGTGCCAGCAGTTTACTGGGACAGGGGGCACTTGAAAAACTGTTTTTT. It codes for CASSLLGQGALEKLFF.

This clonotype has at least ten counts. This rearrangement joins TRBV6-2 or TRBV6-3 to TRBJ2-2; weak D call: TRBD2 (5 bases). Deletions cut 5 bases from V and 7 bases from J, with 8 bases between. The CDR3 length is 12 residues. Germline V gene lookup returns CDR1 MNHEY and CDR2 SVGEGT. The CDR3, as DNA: TGTGCCAGCAGTAGGGAGTTCGGGGAGCTGTTTTTT. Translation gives CASSREFGELFF.

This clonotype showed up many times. The CDR3 region has the DNA TGTGCCAGCAGCAACGGGACTAGCGGGACAATCACAGATACGCAGTATTTT. It is translated as CASSNGTSGTITDTQYF. The chain uses TRBV11-2 and TRBJ2-3, with 13 nucleotides matching TRBD2. CDR1 is SGHAT, CDR2 FQNNGV, per germline. J lost 2 bases, V lost 5 bases, and 7 bases had no gene match. The CDR3 is 17 amino acids.

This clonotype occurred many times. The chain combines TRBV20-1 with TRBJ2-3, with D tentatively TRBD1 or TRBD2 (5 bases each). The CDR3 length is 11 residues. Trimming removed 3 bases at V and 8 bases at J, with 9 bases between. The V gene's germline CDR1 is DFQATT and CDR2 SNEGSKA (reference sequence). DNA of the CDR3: TGCAGTGCTAGCGGGGCACCTACGCAGTATTTT. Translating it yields CSASGAPTQYF.

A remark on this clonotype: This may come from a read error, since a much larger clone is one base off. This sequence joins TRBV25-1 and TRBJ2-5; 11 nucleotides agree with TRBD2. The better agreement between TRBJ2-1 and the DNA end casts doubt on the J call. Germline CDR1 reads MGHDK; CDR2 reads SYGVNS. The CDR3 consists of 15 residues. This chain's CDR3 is CASGPLAGGQETQFF. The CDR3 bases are TGTGCCAGCGGTCCCCTAGCGGGAGGCCAAGAGACCCAGTTCTTC.

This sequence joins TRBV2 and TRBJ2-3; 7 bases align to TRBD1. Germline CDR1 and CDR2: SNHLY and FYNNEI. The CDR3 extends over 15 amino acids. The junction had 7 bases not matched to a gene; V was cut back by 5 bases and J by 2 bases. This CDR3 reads CASSYRDRPTDTQYF. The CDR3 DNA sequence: TGTGCCAGCAGTTACCGGGACAGACCCACAGATACGCAGTATTTT.

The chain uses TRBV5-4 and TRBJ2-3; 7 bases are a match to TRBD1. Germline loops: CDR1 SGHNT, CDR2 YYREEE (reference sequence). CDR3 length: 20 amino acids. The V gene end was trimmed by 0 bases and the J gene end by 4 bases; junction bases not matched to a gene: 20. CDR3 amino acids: CASSLDWGRIGGSSADTQYF. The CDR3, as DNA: TGTGCCAGCAGCTTGGATTGGGGGCGGATAGGGGGCTCTTCGGCAGATACGCAGTATTTT.

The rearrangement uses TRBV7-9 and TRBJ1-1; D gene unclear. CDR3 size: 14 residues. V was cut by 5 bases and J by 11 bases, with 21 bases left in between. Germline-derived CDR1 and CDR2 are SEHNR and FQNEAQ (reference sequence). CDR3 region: CASSPPQIIPDAFF. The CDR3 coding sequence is TGTGCCAGCAGCCCCCCTCAAATAATTCCGGATGCTTTCTTT.

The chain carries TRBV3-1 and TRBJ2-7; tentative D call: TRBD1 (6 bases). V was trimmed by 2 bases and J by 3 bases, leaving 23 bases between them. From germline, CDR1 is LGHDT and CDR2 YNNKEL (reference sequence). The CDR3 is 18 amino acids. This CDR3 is CASSQSGQTILQYYEQYF. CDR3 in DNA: TGTGCCAGCAGCCAAAGCGGACAGACCATACTGCAGTACTACGAGCAGTACTTC.

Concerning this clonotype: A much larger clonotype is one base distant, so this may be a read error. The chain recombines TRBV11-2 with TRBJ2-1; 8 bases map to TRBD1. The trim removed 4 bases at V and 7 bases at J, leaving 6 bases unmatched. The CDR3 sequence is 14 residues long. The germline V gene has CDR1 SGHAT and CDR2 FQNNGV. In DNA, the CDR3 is TGTGCCAGCAGCTCGACAGGGGTGGGTAATGAGCAGTTCTTC. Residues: CASSSTGVGNEQFF.

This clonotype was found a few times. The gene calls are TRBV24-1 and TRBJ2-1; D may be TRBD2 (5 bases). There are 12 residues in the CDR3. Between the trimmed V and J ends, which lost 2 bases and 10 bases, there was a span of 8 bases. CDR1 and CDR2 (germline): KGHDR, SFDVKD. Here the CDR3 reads CATSDSSGEQFF. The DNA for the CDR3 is TGTGCCACCAGTGATTCGTCGGGAGAGCAGTTCTTC.

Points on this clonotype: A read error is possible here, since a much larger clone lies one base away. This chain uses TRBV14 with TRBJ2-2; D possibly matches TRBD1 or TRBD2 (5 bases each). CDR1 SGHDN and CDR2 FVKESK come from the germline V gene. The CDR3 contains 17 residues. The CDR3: CASSQIPGALYTGEPFF. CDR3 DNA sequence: TGTGCCAGCAGCCAGATACCTGGGGCCTTGTACACCGGGGAGCCGTTTTTT.

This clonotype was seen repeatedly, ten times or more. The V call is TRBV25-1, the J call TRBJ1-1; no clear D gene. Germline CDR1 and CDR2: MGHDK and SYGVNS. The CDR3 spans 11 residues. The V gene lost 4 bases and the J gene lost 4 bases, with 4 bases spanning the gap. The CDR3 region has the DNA TGTGCCAGCAGTGCGGGCACTGAAGCTTTCTTT. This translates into CASSAGTEAFF.

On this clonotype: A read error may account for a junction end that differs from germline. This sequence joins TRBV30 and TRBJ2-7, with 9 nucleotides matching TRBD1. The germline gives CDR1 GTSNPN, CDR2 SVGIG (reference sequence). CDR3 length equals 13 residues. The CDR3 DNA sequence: TGTGCCTGTTGGACAGGGGAAAGGTACGGGCAGTACTTC. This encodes CACWTGERYGQYF. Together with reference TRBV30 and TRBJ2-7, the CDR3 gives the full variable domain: SQTIHQWPATLVQPVGSPLSLECTVEGTSNPNLYWYRQAAGRGLQLLFYSVGIGQISSEVPQNLSASRPQDRQFILSSKKLLLSDSGFYLCACWTGERYGQYFGPGTRLTVT.

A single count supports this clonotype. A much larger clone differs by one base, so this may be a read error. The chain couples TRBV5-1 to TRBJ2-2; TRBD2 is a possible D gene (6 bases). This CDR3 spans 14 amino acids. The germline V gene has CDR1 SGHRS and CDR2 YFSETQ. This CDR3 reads CASREKVNTGGLFF. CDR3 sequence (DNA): TGCGCCAGCAGGGAAAAAGTCAACACCGGGGGGCTGTTTTTT.

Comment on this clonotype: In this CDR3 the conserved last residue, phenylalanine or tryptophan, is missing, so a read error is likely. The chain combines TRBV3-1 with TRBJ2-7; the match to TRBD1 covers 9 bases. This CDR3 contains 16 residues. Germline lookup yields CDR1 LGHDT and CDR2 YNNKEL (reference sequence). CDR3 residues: CASSLRPGQGVNDQYI. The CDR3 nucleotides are TGTGCCAGCAGCCTTCGCCCGGGACAGGGCGTGAACGATCAGTACATC.

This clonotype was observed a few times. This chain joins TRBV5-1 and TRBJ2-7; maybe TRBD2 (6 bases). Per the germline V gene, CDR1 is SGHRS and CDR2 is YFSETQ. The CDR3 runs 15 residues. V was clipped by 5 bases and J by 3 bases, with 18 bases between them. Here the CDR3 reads CASSAIGGTIYEQYF. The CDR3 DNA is TGCGCCAGCAGTGCAATCGGGGGTACTATCTACGAGCAGTACTTC.

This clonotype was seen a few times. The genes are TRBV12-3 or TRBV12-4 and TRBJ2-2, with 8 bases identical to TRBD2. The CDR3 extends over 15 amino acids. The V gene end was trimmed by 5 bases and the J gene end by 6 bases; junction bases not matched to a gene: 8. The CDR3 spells CASSRDSGVAGELFF. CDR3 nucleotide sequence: TGTGCCAGCAGTCGAGATAGCGGGGTCGCCGGGGAGCTGTTTTTT.

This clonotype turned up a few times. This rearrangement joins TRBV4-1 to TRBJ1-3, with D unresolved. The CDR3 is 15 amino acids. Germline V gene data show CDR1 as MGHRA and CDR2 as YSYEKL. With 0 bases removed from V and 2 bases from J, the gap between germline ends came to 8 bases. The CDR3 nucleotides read TGCGCCAGCAGCCAAGATAAGGGTACTGGAAACACCATATATTTT. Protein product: CASSQDKGTGNTIYF.